The entry below gives a single TCR beta chain sequence along with its context. The clone's antigen remains unknown. No clone much larger than this one lies a single base away; base qualities are absent. These data come from a study of T cell repertoires in cytomegalovirus infection (dated by TCRdb to between 2018 and 2021). About the full investigation: Because public TCR beta signatures pointed to carriage of CMV infection together with the matching HLA type, the HLA type of each donor mattered for the analysis. The full study reports these points: In the ex vivo response, HLA-C-restricted CMV-specific TCR beta clonotypes were dominant, and in two of eight donors the single most frequent clonotype came from this HLA-C-restricted group. In both this cohort and an independent roughly 330-donor cohort, the cumulative frequency of public TCR beta family members distinguished carriers of CMV infection plus the relevant HLA type.

V is clipped by 4 bases and J by 7 bases, and the sequence between their germline boundaries is 12 bases long. The CDR3 goes from the cysteine to the phenylalanine over 14 residues. Only the CDR3 portion is preserved as DNA: 42 bases, with reading frame beginning at the first base. According to the germline V gene, CDR1 reads SGDLS and CDR2 reads YYNGEE. Sequencer: Illumina HiSeq 1500. TCRdb reran the public reads through fastp at Q25 and MiXCR, keeping productive beta chains. Identical CDR3 protein sequences are pooled into one entry, listed with their most common genes and DNA. The sample contains some 130,000 distinct CDR3 sequences, almost 9% of them found a single time. The top ten constitute 10% of the sample.

This receptor was taken from a human donor in good health (CMV status not recorded). Some clones in this sample may be carry-over from other donors' samples. The rearrangement joined TRBV9 to TRBJ1-6, with TRBD1 tentatively as D gene (5 bases match). The sample comprised PBMCs. The DNA sequence is TGTGCCAGCAGCCCCCGGGACGGAAATTCACCCCTCCACTTT. The resulting protein is CASSPRDGNSPLHF.